This entry lists 14 T cell receptor beta chains sequenced from one sample in a study of Graves' ophthalmopathy and Graves' hyperthyroidism. Using RNA transcripts, the TCR beta CDR3 regions were amplified. HTBI primers served in a first-round RT-PCR, which a second-round multiplex PCR followed. One entry per CDR3 protein, called by TCRdb with MiXCR from the multiplex PCR reads. The sample lists 650,000 to 900,000 distinct CDR3 sequences, 40% occurring once. Input material: peripheral blood. The source is an adult man with Graves' ophthalmopathy.

This clonotype was counted a few times. The chain uses TRBV7-8 and TRBJ1-1; 7 positions match TRBD1. The germline gives CDR1 SGHVS, CDR2 FQNEAQ. The ends lost 4 bases at V and 4 bases at J; junction bases unmatched: 9. This CDR3 has 15 amino acids. CDR3 residues: CASSSPQGWFTEAFF. In DNA, the CDR3 is TGTGCCAGCAGCTCACCACAGGGGTGGTTCACTGAAGCTTTCTTT.

Concerning this clonotype itself: A much bigger clone sits one base away, suggesting this may be a read error. The chain recombines TRBV7-2 with TRBJ1-2, with TRBD1 as a possible D gene (5 bases). The V gene's germline CDR1 is SGHTA and CDR2 FQGNSA. The CDR3 length is 16 residues. The CDR3 coding sequence is TGTGCCGGCAGCCAAGACCGTCAGGGATCTAACTATGGCTACACCTTC. Protein product: CAGSQDRQGSNYGYTF.

J is TRBJ1-2 and V is TRBV15; D perhaps matches TRBD1 (6 bases). Germline CDR1 is LNHNV and CDR2 is YYDKDF (reference sequence). V lost 1 base to trimming and J lost 4 bases, with 10 bases between them. The CDR3 has 14 amino acids. CDR3 DNA: TGTGCCACCAGCAGAGGGACAGATACCTATGGCTACACCTTC. Translated, it gives CATSRGTDTYGYTF.

A word on this clonotype: One base away lies a much larger clone, so this may be a sequencing read error. This rearrangement joins TRBV15 to TRBJ1-5; D ambiguous. The germline V gene encodes CDR1 LNHNV and CDR2 YYDKDF (reference sequence). V was pared by 1 base and J by 8 bases, with 6 bases between. The CDR3 length is 12 residues. CDR3 residues: CATSRAGEPQHF. CDR3 sequence (DNA): TGTGCCACCAGCAGAGCCGGAGAGCCCCAGCATTTT.

As to this clonotype: A read error is likely, as this CDR3 ends without the conserved phenylalanine or tryptophan. The chain uses TRBV15 and TRBJ1-2; D gene unclear. The germline CDR1 and CDR2 sequences are LNHNV and YYDKDF (reference sequence). The CDR3 contains 15 residues. The CDR3 bases are TGTGCCAGCAGCCTGGCTTTCCACCCCCTCTATGGCTACACCCTC. Its translation is CASSLAFHPLYGYTL.

The rearrangement links TRBV12-3 or TRBV12-4 to TRBJ1-2; D might be TRBD1 (5 bases). This CDR3 has 11 residues. The V end lost 5 bases, the J end lost 11 bases, and 12 bases lay between the germline ends. This CDR3 is CASSRGGWYTF. CDR3 DNA: TGTGCCAGCAGTAGGGGAGGGTGGTACACCTTC.

On this clonotype: A much larger clone lies one base from this, so it may be a read error. The V gene is TRBV7-9, the J gene TRBJ1-1, with D unclear. Germline CDR1 reads SEHNR; CDR2 reads FQNEAQ (reference sequence). Trimming cost V 5 bases and J 0 bases, with 7 bases left between them. The CDR3 runs 13 residues. CDR3 nucleotides: TGTGCCAGCAGCCCCTCAATGAACACTGAAGCTTTCTTT. Its protein is CASSPSMNTEAFF.

This clonotype was detected only a few times. J is TRBJ2-7 and V is TRBV5-1; 8 bases line up with TRBD1. The junction had 5 bases not matched to a gene; V was cut back by 1 base and J by 5 bases. This CDR3 spans 14 amino acids. The germline V gene has CDR1 SGHRS and CDR2 YFSETQ. CDR3 region: CASSLRTGSHEQYF. In DNA form, the CDR3 reads TGCGCCAGCAGCTTGCGGACAGGGTCCCACGAGCAGTACTTC.

About this clonotype: At one end the junction does not follow the germline gene, possibly because of a read error. This rearrangement joins TRBV5-1 to TRBJ1-1; the match to TRBD1 covers 8 bases. This CDR3 spans 14 amino acids. In germline, CDR1 is SGHRS, CDR2 YFSETQ. The CDR3 region is CVSSLATGGTEAFF. In nucleotides, the CDR3 is TGCGTCAGCAGCTTGGCCACAGGGGGCACTGAAGCTTTCTTT.

This clonotype was detected a few times. The chain carries TRBV6-6 and TRBJ1-4; D gene ambiguous. Trimming cost V 6 bases and J 0 bases, with 11 bases left between them. The CDR3 consists of 15 residues. Looked up from germline, CDR1 is MNHNY and CDR2 is SVGAGI (reference sequence). Here the CDR3 DNA reads TGTGCCAGCAGCTCGCCGAGAACAACTAATGAAAAACTGTTTTTT. It encodes CASSSPRTTNEKLFF.

The chain uses TRBV6-5 and TRBJ1-3; D possibly corresponds to TRBD1 (6 bases). V was shortened by 1 base and J by 5 bases, with 12 bases between the two germline ends. Germline V gene lookup returns CDR1 MNHEY and CDR2 SVGAGI. The CDR3 extends over 15 amino acids. CDR3 residues: CASSYLAGERNTIYF. CDR3 nucleotides: TGTGCCAGCAGTTACTTGGCAGGGGAAAGAAACACCATATATTTT.

Concerning this clonotype: The germline gene is not matched at one end of the junction; a read error may be the cause. The V call is TRBV10-3, the J call TRBJ2-7; D tentatively fits TRBD1 or TRBD2 (6 bases each). Germline lookup yields CDR1 ENHRY and CDR2 SYGVKD. The CDR3 sequence is 15 residues long. The CDR3, as DNA: TGTGCCAGCAGTTACGTCGGGGGCGATTACTACGAGCAGTACTTC. Residues: CASSYVGGDYYEQYF.

The chain has TRBV29-1 and TRBJ2-7; 16 nucleotides line up with TRBD2. The CDR3 has 19 amino acids. Per germline, CDR1 SQVTM and CDR2 ANQGSEA. The CDR3 here is CSARGTSGRAISTHYEQYF. The CDR3 bases are TGCAGTGCAAGGGGGACTAGCGGGAGGGCCATATCAACTCACTACGAGCAGTACTTC.

This clonotype has only a few counts. The gene calls are TRBV12-3 or TRBV12-4 and TRBJ1-3, with TRBD1 as a possible D gene (5 bases). The CDR3 has 15 amino acids. Between the trimmed V and J ends, which lost 5 bases and 5 bases, there was a span of 16 bases. CDR3 nucleotides: TGTGCCAGCAGTCCACCTCGGGGGAACAGAAACACCATATATTTT. Its translation: CASSPPRGNRNTIYF.